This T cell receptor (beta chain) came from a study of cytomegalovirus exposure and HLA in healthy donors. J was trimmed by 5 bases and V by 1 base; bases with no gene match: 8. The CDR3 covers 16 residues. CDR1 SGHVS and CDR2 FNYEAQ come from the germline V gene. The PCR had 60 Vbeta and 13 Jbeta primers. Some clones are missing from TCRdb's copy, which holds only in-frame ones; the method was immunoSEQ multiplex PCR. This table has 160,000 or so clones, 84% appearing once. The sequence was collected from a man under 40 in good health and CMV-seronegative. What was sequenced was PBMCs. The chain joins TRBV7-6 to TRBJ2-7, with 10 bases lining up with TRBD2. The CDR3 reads CASSLDASGRSNEQYF. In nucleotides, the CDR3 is TGTGCCAGCAGCTTAGATGCTAGCGGGAGATCTAACGAGCAGTACTTC. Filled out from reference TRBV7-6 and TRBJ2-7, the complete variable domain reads GAGVSQSPRYKVTKRGQDVALRCDPISGHVSLYWYRQALGQGPEFLTYFNYEAQQDKSGLPNDRFSAERPEGSISTLTIQRTEQRDSAMYRCASSLDASGRSNEQYFGPGTRLTVT.